Presented here are 24 T cell receptor beta chains from one specimen sequenced in a study of early T cells in non-severe SARS-CoV-2 infection. TCRdb analysed the 5' RACE reads with MiXCR anew, one entry per CDR3 protein. Here the sample spans 70,000 or so distinct CDR3 sequences, approximately 11% being singletons. Sequenced material: whole blood. All receptors come from an adult who was a healthcare worker with PCR-confirmed SARS-CoV-2 infection or an uninfected control (not recorded which).

This clonotype has a handful of counts. The chain couples TRBV19 to TRBJ2-2; D ambiguous. V lost 2 bases and J 4 bases, leaving 14 bases between the germline ends. This CDR3 region has 16 residues. CDR1 is LNHDA, CDR2 SQIVND, per germline (reference sequence). CDR3 sequence reads: CASSITAPPSTGELFF. The CDR3 bases are TGTGCCAGTAGTATAACGGCGCCCCCCAGCACCGGGGAGCTGTTTTTT. Based on the CDR3 plus reference TRBV19 and TRBJ2-2, the full variable domain is DGGITQSPKYLFRKEGQNVTLSCEQNLNHDAMYWYRQDPGQGLRLIYYSQIVNDFQKGDIAEGYSVSREKKESFPLTVTSAQKNPTAFYLCASSITAPPSTGELFFGEGSRLTVL.

This clonotype showed up many times. The V and J genes are TRBV5-6 and TRBJ2-7; TRBD2 matches 7 bases. Germline-derived CDR1 and CDR2 are SGHDT and YYEEEE. Trimming took 4 bases from V and 3 from J; bases not matched to a gene: 16. The CDR3 has 17 amino acids. The CDR3 DNA follows: TGTGCCAGCAGCCCACAGACCCGGGGAGGGAGGATCTACGAGCAGTACTTC. Translated, it gives CASSPQTRGGRIYEQYF. Full variable domain (remainder filled in from reference TRBV5-6 and TRBJ2-7): DAGVTQSPTHLIKTRGQQVTLRCSPKSGHDTVSWYQQALGQGPQFIFQYYEEEERQRGNFPDRFSGHQFPNYSSELNVNALLLGDSALYLCASSPQTRGGRIYEQYFGPGTRLTVT.

The rearrangement uses TRBV28 and TRBJ2-7, with 12 bases lining up with TRBD2. The trim removed 5 bases at V and 7 bases at J, leaving 15 bases unmatched. This CDR3 has 17 amino acids. Germline-derived CDR1 and CDR2 are MDHEN and SYDVKM. The CDR3 DNA is TGTGCCAGCAGTCCCCGGAAAAGACTAGCGGGAGCAGGAGAGCAGTACTTC. As protein: CASSPRKRLAGAGEQYF.

The chain recombines TRBV7-9 with TRBJ1-5; tentative D call: TRBD1 (6 bases). The V and J ends lost 4 bases and 10 bases respectively, with 26 bases between them. The CDR3 totals 17 residues. Germline CDR1 is SEHNR and CDR2 is FQNEAQ (reference sequence). CDR3 bases: TGTGCCAGCAGCTCGGGGGGCTCAGGGGCCCGTATTTTACCCCAGCATTTT. Amino acids: CASSSGGSGARILPQHF.

The rearrangement links TRBV6-6 to TRBJ2-1, with 10 bases lining up with TRBD2. Germline V gene sequence: CDR1 MNHNY, CDR2 SVGAGI (reference sequence). V lost 4 bases, J lost 9 bases, and 12 bases stayed unmatched. The CDR3 length is 16 residues. CDR3 sequence: CASSSTLAGDWGEQFF. The CDR3 DNA follows: TGTGCCAGCAGTTCAACCCTAGCGGGAGACTGGGGTGAGCAGTTCTTC.

This clonotype was seen only a few times. The chain employs TRBV7-3 and TRBJ1-2; D uncertain. V lost 3 bases and J lost 4, with 12 bases in between. The CDR3 runs 14 residues. Germline CDR1 SGHTA, CDR2 FQGTGA. The CDR3 DNA is TGTGCCAGCAGCTTGGATCCGATTCTCTATGGCTACACCTTC. Translating it yields CASSLDPILYGYTF.

V usage is TRBV9 and J usage is TRBJ2-3; the D gene could be TRBD1 or TRBD2 (5 bases each). V lost 3 bases and J 6 bases, leaving 5 bases between the germline ends. CDR3 length: 11 residues. Germline V gene sequence: CDR1 SGDLS, CDR2 YYNGEE. CDR3 loop: CASSGGDTQYF. CDR3 coding DNA: TGTGCCAGCAGCGGGGGGGATACGCAGTATTTT.

A word on this clonotype: A junction boundary mismatches the germline segment, possibly from a read error. The chain employs TRBV23-1 and TRBJ2-7; D might be TRBD2 (6 bases). TRBV23-1 is an ORF; its function is uncertain. The CDR3 contains 15 residues. The CDR3: CASSPQAGQPPALFF. CDR3 sequence (DNA): TGCGCCAGCAGTCCCCAGGCGGGGCAACCACCCGCTCTATTCTTC.

The rearrangement links TRBV29-1 to TRBJ2-5; 11 bases line up with TRBD1. The CDR3 length is 14 residues. J was trimmed by 4 bases and V by 6 bases; bases with no gene match: 7. Germline V gene lookup returns CDR1 SQVTM and CDR2 ANQGSEA. The CDR3 region is CSVFRTGGSETQYF. Here the CDR3 DNA reads TGCAGCGTCTTCAGGACAGGGGGCTCAGAGACCCAGTACTTC. Full variable domain (remainder filled in from reference TRBV29-1 and TRBJ2-5): SAVISQKPSRDICQRGTSLTIQCQVDSQVTMMFWYRQQPGQSLTLIATANQGSEATYESGFVIDKFPISRPNLTFSTLTVSNMSPEDSSIYLCSVFRTGGSETQYFGPGTRLLVL.

This clonotype was detected only a few times. V is TRBV6-5 and J is TRBJ1-5; possible D gene TRBD1, 6 bases. Germline assignment: CDR1 MNHEY and CDR2 SVGAGI. The CDR3 is 15 residues long. The germline V and J ends were trimmed by 5 bases and 0 bases, with 11 bases remaining between them. The CDR3 region has the DNA TGTGCCAGCAGTCAGACAGGTTTTAGCAATCAGCCCCAGCATTTT. It encodes CASSQTGFSNQPQHF.

Many counts were recorded for this clonotype. The rearrangement uses TRBV12-3 or TRBV12-4 and TRBJ1-5; perhaps TRBD1 as D (6 bases). V was clipped by 5 bases and J by 7 bases, with 12 bases between them. This CDR3 contains 13 residues. The CDR3 bases are TGTGCCAGCAGTGGGGGGGGCGGCCAGCCCCAGCATTTT. It translates to CASSGGGGQPQHF.

This clonotype was counted only a few times. This rearrangement joins TRBV28 to TRBJ1-5, with TRBD1 as a possible D gene (6 bases). Germline V CDR1 and CDR2: MDHEN, SYDVKM. This CDR3 has 15 residues. V lost 8 bases and J 0 bases, leaving 14 bases between the germline ends. This chain's CDR3 is CASHWTANSNQPQHF. CDR3 DNA sequence: TGTGCCAGCCACTGGACAGCAAATAGCAATCAGCCCCAGCATTTT. Together with reference TRBV28 and TRBJ1-5, the CDR3 gives the full variable domain: DVKVTQSSRYLVKRTGEKVFLECVQDMDHENMFWYRQDPGLGLRLIYFSYDVKMKEKGDIPEGYSVSREKKERFSLILESASTNQTSMYLCASHWTANSNQPQHFGDGTRLSIL.

This chain uses TRBV29-1 with TRBJ2-7; tentative D call: TRBD2 (5 bases). Germline assignment: CDR1 SQVTM and CDR2 ANQGSEA. Trimming removed 7 bases from V and 6 bases from J, with 19 bases in between. The CDR3 is 13 residues long. The chain's CDR3 is CSAAPDGGGEQYF. In nucleotides, the CDR3 is TGCAGCGCAGCCCCTGATGGAGGCGGCGAGCAGTACTTC.

The rearrangement links TRBV29-1 to TRBJ1-5; the D gene is possibly TRBD1 (6 bases). V shed 6 bases and J shed 3 bases, with 12 bases lying between them. The CDR3 sequence is 13 residues long. Germline lookup yields CDR1 SQVTM and CDR2 ANQGSEA. CDR3 coding DNA: TGCAGCGTGTTAGGACAGCCCAATCAGCCCCAGCATTTT. Translating gives CSVLGQPNQPQHF.

The V gene is TRBV14, the J gene TRBJ1-4; D unclear. This CDR3 has 12 amino acids. V was clipped by 5 bases and J by 8 bases, with 9 bases between them. Per germline, CDR1 SGHDN and CDR2 FVKESK. CDR3 DNA: TGTGCCAGCAGCTTCGTCCCCGAAAAACTGTTTTTT. It specifies CASSFVPEKLFF.

This clonotype was seen only a few times. The chain uses TRBV12-3 or TRBV12-4 and TRBJ2-2; no clear D gene. V lost 8 bases, J lost 5 bases, and 18 bases lay in between. This CDR3 region has 15 residues. CDR3 sequence (DNA): TGTGCCAGCTCTCCCGGCGGAGCACTTACCGGGGAGCTGTTTTTT. Translated, it gives CASSPGGALTGELFF.

A few counts support this clonotype. The CDR3 sequence is CASSPGLAAVGETQYF. CDR3 DNA sequence: TGTGCCAGCAGCCCCGGACTAGCGGCAGTCGGAGAGACCCAGTACTTC. V is TRBV6-2 or TRBV6-3 and J is TRBJ2-5; 10 bases line up with TRBD2. CDR1 MNHEY and CDR2 SVGEGT come from the germline V gene. The CDR3 length is 16 residues. J lost 4 bases, V lost 6 bases, and 11 bases had no gene match.

This chain uses TRBV10-3 with TRBJ2-3, with 9 nucleotides matching TRBD1. The CDR3 is 15 amino acids. Germline assignment: CDR1 ENHRY and CDR2 SYGVKD. V lost 7 bases and J lost 2; bases outside the gene matches: 7. The CDR3 spells CAITRTGATTDTQYF. CDR3 DNA sequence: TGTGCCATCACCCGGACAGGGGCCACCACAGATACGCAGTATTTT.

This clonotype was recorded many times. The V call is TRBV29-1, the J call TRBJ2-2; a weak D match, TRBD2 (6 bases). This CDR3 comprises 15 residues. The ends were cut back, 2 bases at V and 5 bases at J, with 15 bases in the middle. The V gene's germline CDR1 is SQVTM and CDR2 ANQGSEA. CDR3 nucleotides: TGCAGCGTTGAAAAGGGGCGGGATCGTACCGGGGAGCTGTTTTTT. The encoded protein is CSVEKGRDRTGELFF.

The chain combines TRBV2 with TRBJ2-3; D tentatively fits TRBD1 or TRBD2 (5 bases each). Germline V gene lookup returns CDR1 SNHLY and CDR2 FYNNEI. V was trimmed by 8 bases and J by 0 bases, leaving 6 bases between them. The CDR3 is 12 residues long. CDR3 in amino acids: CASWDSTDTQYF. The CDR3 DNA reads TGTGCCAGCTGGGACAGCACAGATACGCAGTATTTT.

This clonotype has just a few counts. The J gene is TRBJ2-5, the V gene TRBV5-5; D is unresolved. The CDR3 is 14 amino acids. Germline V gene data show CDR1 as SGHKS and CDR2 as YYEKEE (reference sequence). Between the trimmed V and J ends, which lost 0 bases and 5 bases, there was a span of 11 bases. CDR3 sequence: CASSLGALSETQYF. The CDR3 DNA is TGTGCCAGCAGCTTGGGCGCCCTGAGTGAGACCCAGTACTTC.

The V and J genes are TRBV4-3 and TRBJ2-3, with D perhaps matching TRBD2 (5 bases). The CDR3 spans 15 residues. The germline CDR1 and CDR2 sequences are LGHNA and YSLEER. Trimming stripped 0 bases from V and 0 bases from J, with 7 bases between. The CDR3: CASSQETGSTDTQYF. CDR3 bases: TGCGCCAGCAGCCAAGAGACGGGAAGCACAGATACGCAGTATTTT.

This clonotype was counted only a few times. The V and J genes are TRBV7-9 and TRBJ2-1; no clear D. This CDR3 spans 14 amino acids. Germline CDR1 reads SEHNR; CDR2 reads FQNEAQ (reference sequence). Trimming removed 1 base at V and 0 bases at J, with 4 bases between. The CDR3 sequence: CASSLDHSYNEQFF. The CDR3 bases are TGTGCCAGCAGCTTAGATCACTCCTACAATGAGCAGTTCTTC.

The V and J genes are TRBV12-3 or TRBV12-4 and TRBJ2-1; 7 nucleotides match TRBD2. J lost 6 bases, V lost 8 bases, and 4 bases had no gene match. The CDR3 has 12 amino acids. The CDR3 sequence: CASCGRGNEQFF. The CDR3 coding sequence is TGTGCCAGCTGTGGGAGGGGCAATGAGCAGTTCTTC.